By proportion, the clone carrying this TCR beta chain is medium-sized. Its antigen is unknown. The data derive from a study of read filtering for tumor transcriptome and immune sequencing. Study context: Transcriptome libraries were built from DNase-treated RNA. TCR-mapped reads were about 3.5 to 10.27 million with IR-seq versus roughly 85 to 1,400 with RNA-seq.

V dropped 1 base and J dropped 0 bases, with 13 bases sitting between them. Looked up from germline, CDR1 is LGHDT and CDR2 is YNNKEL (reference sequence). The CDR3 loop spans 17 amino acids. From about 400 ng of RNA, a library with molecular barcoded alpha/delta and beta/gamma adaptors was made. TCRdb reprocessed the reads via MiXCR and lists one record per CDR3 protein. The sample shows about 27,000 distinct CDR3 sequences, approximately 15% of them seen only once. General study points: Dropping single-read clonotypes raised IR-seq and RNA-seq shared-clonotype correlation. The sorted CD138-negative fraction was a mixed bone marrow immune population, not purified T cells.

The clonotype comes from a donor older than 35 with multiple myeloma. The sequenced sample was a population of CD138-negative cells sorted from bone marrow. This chain joins TRBV3-1 and TRBJ2-1; D unresolved. The chain's CDR3 is CASSQGLRLSSYNEQFF. CDR3 nucleotide sequence: TGTGCCAGCAGCCAAGGGTTGCGTTTAAGCTCCTACAATGAGCAGTTCTTC.